This TCR beta chain was recorded in a study of regulatory T cells in long-lasting Graves disease. Overall study context: Antithyroid drugs had been given to newly diagnosed Graves' patients for under 3 months.

This clonotype has just a few counts. Antigen specificity is unknown. Findings and limits, study-wide: Newly diagnosed patients had higher TCR diversity than persistent Graves' patients did. Persistent patients shared more public clonotypes (under 3,000) than newly diagnosed patients (about 940). Preferential use of TRBV28, TRBJ1-2 and TRBJ2-5 was seen in persistent disease.

This sample's time point: newly diagnosed GD, antithyroid drugs for less than 3 months. RNA isolated from PBMCs was used to make the TCR library. To make TCR beta libraries, researchers used iRepertoire HTBI primers and Arm-PCR of CDR3 regions. One entry per CDR3 protein results from TCRdb running MiXCR on the multiplex PCR reads. This sample has fewer than 350,000 distinct CDR3 sequences, with under 20% found just once. Germline V CDR1 and CDR2: SGHRS, YFSETQ. The CDR3 spans 16 residues. Unmatched junction bases numbered 9, after V lost 4 bases and J lost 0 bases. The TCR sequence derives from a female donor with Graves disease. The specimen comprised peripheral blood mononuclear cells (PBMCs), sampled at new diagnosis, from a patient treated with antithyroid drugs. The gene calls are TRBV5-1 and TRBJ2-5; 7 nucleotides match TRBD1. The CDR3 reads CASSVGQAGDQETQYF. CDR3 DNA: TGCGCCAGCAGCGTCGGACAGGCCGGGGACCAAGAGACCCAGTACTTC.